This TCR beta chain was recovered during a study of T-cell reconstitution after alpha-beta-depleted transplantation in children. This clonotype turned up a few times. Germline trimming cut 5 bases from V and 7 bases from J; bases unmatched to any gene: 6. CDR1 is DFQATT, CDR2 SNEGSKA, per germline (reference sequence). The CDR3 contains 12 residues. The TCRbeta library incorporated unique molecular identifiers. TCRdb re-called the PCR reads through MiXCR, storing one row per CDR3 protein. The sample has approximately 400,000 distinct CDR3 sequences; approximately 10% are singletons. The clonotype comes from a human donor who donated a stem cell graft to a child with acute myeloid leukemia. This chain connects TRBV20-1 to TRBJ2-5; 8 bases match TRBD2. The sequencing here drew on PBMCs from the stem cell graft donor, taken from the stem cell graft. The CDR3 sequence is CSAANGGATQYF. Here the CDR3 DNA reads TGCAGTGCTGCGAACGGGGGGGCGACCCAGTACTTC.